These 30 T cell receptor beta chains originate from one sample sequenced in a study of blood T cell repertoires in COVID-19. Some clones are missing from TCRdb's copy, which holds only in-frame ones; the method was immunoSEQ multiplex PCR. The sample lists more than 90,000 clones, 85% to 95% occurring once. Sequenced input: peripheral blood. The receptors stem from a man in his forties or fifties with active COVID-19.

V gene TRBV30 combines with J gene TRBJ1-1, with D perhaps matching TRBD1 (6 bases). The V and J ends lost 7 bases and 4 bases respectively, with 10 bases between them. This CDR3 contains 11 residues. Germline V CDR1 and CDR2: GTSNPN, SVGIG (reference sequence). The CDR3 loop reads CAFQGITEAFF. CDR3 sequence (DNA): TGTGCCTTTCAGGGGATCACTGAAGCTTTCTTT. The full variable domain, its missing parts supplied by reference TRBV30 and TRBJ1-1, is SQTIHQWPATLVQPVGSPLSLECTVEGTSNPNLYWYRQAAGRGLQLLFYSVGIGQISSEVPQNLSASRPQDRQFILSSKKLLLSDSGFYLCAFQGITEAFFGQGTRLTVV.

The V call is TRBV12-3 or TRBV12-4, the J call TRBJ1-1, with 8 bases identical to TRBD1. This CDR3 is 13 amino acids long. V trimming: 7 bases; J trimming: 7 bases; junction bases outside the gene matches: 8. This CDR3 is CASTNRQGHEAFF. The CDR3 DNA reads as TGTGCCAGCACCAACCGACAGGGGCATGAAGCTTTCTTT.

The CDR3 sequence is CASSLAGGHNEQFF. The CDR3 DNA sequence: TGTGCCAGCAGCTTAGCGGGAGGACACAATGAGCAGTTCTTC. This chain connects TRBV7-7 to TRBJ2-1, with D perhaps matching TRBD2 (6 bases). The V end lost 0 bases, the J end lost 5 bases, and 8 bases lay between the germline ends. Germline CDR1 is SSHAT and CDR2 is FNYEAQ (reference sequence). CDR3 size: 14 residues.

V usage is TRBV7-3 and J usage is TRBJ2-3, with D hard to call. The CDR3 sequence is 13 residues long. Germline-derived CDR1 and CDR2 are SGHTA and FQGTGA. Trimming cost V 8 bases and J 2 bases, with 11 bases left between them. CDR3 protein: CASATGFTDTQYF. The CDR3 coding sequence is TGTGCCAGCGCGACTGGGTTCACAGATACGCAGTATTTT.

The rearrangement links TRBV12-3 or TRBV12-4 to TRBJ1-1; no reliable D call. The CDR3 extends over 13 amino acids. Trimming took 6 bases from V and 3 from J, leaving 11 bases between them. This CDR3 reads CASRIQKYTEAFF. The DNA for the CDR3 is TGTGCCAGCAGAATACAGAAGTACACTGAAGCTTTCTTT.

The chain recombines TRBV30 with TRBJ1-2; 12 bases line up with TRBD1. This CDR3 is 15 amino acids long. V lost 3 bases and J lost 6; bases outside the gene matches: 8. Germline V gene data show CDR1 as GTSNPN and CDR2 as SVGIG (reference sequence). CDR3 DNA: TGTGCCTGGAGACCTAAGGGACAGGGGGCGGATGGCTACACCTTC. This encodes CAWRPKGQGADGYTF.

The chain couples TRBV6-6 to TRBJ2-1; D is undetermined. The CDR3 is 13 residues long. CDR1 and CDR2 (germline): MNHNY, SVGAGI (reference sequence). V was clipped by 4 bases and J by 0 bases, with 4 bases between them. The CDR3 DNA sequence: TGTGCCAGCAGTTTCAGCTCCTACAATGAGCAGTTCTTC. This codes for CASSFSSYNEQFF.

CDR3 sequence: CAWSQQANEQYF. CDR3 DNA sequence: TGTGCCTGGAGTCAGCAGGCCAACGAGCAGTACTTC. The chain recombines TRBV30 with TRBJ2-7, with D unclear. Between the trimmed V and J ends, which lost 2 bases and 5 bases, there was a span of 10 bases. This CDR3 contains 12 residues. Germline V lookup: CDR1 GTSNPN, CDR2 SVGIG (reference sequence).

The chain joins TRBV14 to TRBJ2-3; 8 positions match TRBD2. The CDR3 sequence is 16 residues long. Trimming removed 1 base from V and 3 bases from J; junction bases left unmatched: 6. CDR1 and CDR2 from the germline V gene are SGHDN and FVKESK. The CDR3 protein is CASSQVQREYTDTQYF. CDR3 DNA: TGTGCCAGCAGCCAAGTCCAGCGGGAGTATACAGATACGCAGTATTTT.

The chain employs TRBV15 and TRBJ2-1; possibly TRBD1 for D (5 bases). V lost 4 bases, J lost 4 bases, and 11 bases lay in between. Germline V gene lookup returns CDR1 LNHNV and CDR2 YYDKDF (reference sequence). The length of the CDR3 is 14 residues. The CDR3 here is CATSTVTAYNEQFF. CDR3 sequence (DNA): TGTGCCACCAGCACGGTGACAGCTTACAATGAGCAGTTCTTC.

The chain joins TRBV6-5 to TRBJ1-6, with TRBD1 matching over 9 bases. The CDR3 loop spans 14 amino acids. J lost 10 bases, V lost 7 bases, and 8 bases had no gene match. Germline CDR1 reads MNHEY; CDR2 reads SVGAGI. The CDR3 DNA sequence: TGTGCCAGCAAGTTACAGGGGGCATGGTCACCCCTCCACTTT. Its protein is CASKLQGAWSPLHF.

V gene TRBV5-1 combines with J gene TRBJ1-1; D remains ambiguous. The length of the CDR3 is 13 residues. The germline CDR1 and CDR2 sequences are SGHRS and YFSETQ. The V gene lost 2 bases and the J gene lost 2 bases, with 7 bases spanning the gap. The CDR3 sequence is CASSFGKNTEAFF. The CDR3 DNA is TGCGCCAGCAGCTTCGGTAAAAACACTGAAGCTTTCTTT.

Note on this clone: One end of the junction fails to match germline, which may point to a read error. The rearrangement uses TRBV30 and TRBJ1-1, with TRBD1 identical over 9 bases. Germline-derived CDR1 and CDR2 are GTSNPN and SVGIG (reference sequence). This CDR3 is 16 amino acids long. This CDR3 reads CACSGQGNFRVTEAFF. CDR3 DNA sequence: TGTGCCTGTAGTGGACAGGGGAACTTTAGGGTCACTGAAGCTTTCTTT.

The chain couples TRBV19 to TRBJ1-4, with TRBD1 matching 9 bases. The CDR3 consists of 16 residues. The V segment lost 4 bases and the J segment 8 bases; nucleotides outside the gene matches: 11. CDR1 is LNHDA, CDR2 SQIVND, per germline (reference sequence). This chain's CDR3 is CASSTPYRGRVEKLFF. DNA for the CDR3: TGTGCCAGTAGTACTCCGTACAGGGGGCGAGTGGAAAAACTGTTTTTT.

The chain recombines TRBV2 with TRBJ1-6; D gene ambiguous. Trimming removed 0 bases at V and 9 bases at J, with 12 bases between. CDR1 is SNHLY and CDR2 is FYNNEI in the germline V gene. The CDR3 is 15 residues long. The CDR3 sequence is CASSEAAGEVSPLHF. Here the CDR3 DNA reads TGTGCCAGCAGTGAAGCAGCCGGGGAAGTTTCACCCCTCCACTTT.

The rearrangement joins TRBV11-2 to TRBJ2-7; D possibly corresponds to TRBD2 (6 bases). Germline loops: CDR1 SGHAT, CDR2 FQNNGV. V lost 0 bases to trimming and J lost 3 bases, with 12 bases between them. The CDR3 extends over 15 amino acids. CDR3 coding DNA: TGTGCCAGCAGCTTAGAGGGGGGAAGGGGCTACGAGCAGTACTTC. This codes for CASSLEGGRGYEQYF. Full variable domain (outside the CDR3, taken from reference TRBV11-2 and TRBJ2-7): EAGVAQSPRYKIIEKRQSVAFWCNPISGHATLYWYQQILGQGPKLLIQFQNNGVVDDSQLPKDRFSAERLKGVDSTLKIQPAKLEDSAVYLCASSLEGGRGYEQYFGPGTRLTVT.

The gene calls are TRBV7-3 and TRBJ1-1; 7 nucleotides align to TRBD1. Germline CDR1 reads SGHTA; CDR2 reads FQGTGA. The CDR3 is 15 residues long. The trim removed 5 bases at V and 2 bases at J, leaving 8 bases unmatched. The DNA of the CDR3 is TGTGCCAGCAGCCCCACGAGGGACAGCAACACTGAAGCTTTCTTT. It is translated as CASSPTRDSNTEAFF.

This chain links TRBV5-1 with TRBJ2-3, with 11 bases matching TRBD2. This CDR3 spans 16 amino acids. The trim removed 4 bases at V and 0 bases at J, leaving 4 bases unmatched. Germline values: CDR1 SGHRS, CDR2 YFSETQ. CDR3 residues: CASSVGTSGSTDTQYF. CDR3 nucleotides: TGCGCCAGCAGCGTCGGGACTAGCGGAAGCACAGATACGCAGTATTTT.

The chain combines TRBV28 with TRBJ2-7; 7 bases are shared with TRBD1. The trim removed 6 bases at V and 0 bases at J, leaving 8 bases unmatched. Germline V gives CDR1 MDHEN, CDR2 SYDVKM. The CDR3 loop spans 15 amino acids. The CDR3 loop is CASSSRGLSSYEQYF. Written as DNA, the CDR3 is TGTGCCAGCAGCTCGAGGGGGCTGAGCTCCTACGAGCAGTACTTC.

Regarding this clone: The junction differs from germline at one of its ends, possibly a read error. This chain joins TRBV5-5 and TRBJ2-5, with 9 bases matching TRBD1. CDR1 SGHKS and CDR2 YYEKEE come from the germline V gene (reference sequence). The CDR3 runs 15 residues. CDR3 DNA: TGTGCCAGCACCTTGACAGGGGGTTTGTGGGAGACCCAGTACTTC. Translating gives CASTLTGGLWETQYF. The variable domain in full, with the rest retrieved from reference TRBV5-5 and TRBJ2-5, is DAGVTQSPTHLIKTRGQQVTLRCSPISGHKSVSWYQQVLGQGPQFIFQYYEKEERGRGNFPDRFSARQFPNYSSELNVNALLLGDSALYLCASTLTGGLWETQYFGPGTRLLVL.

The chain couples TRBV6-2 or TRBV6-3 to TRBJ2-7; 7 bases agree with TRBD1. This CDR3 contains 14 residues. The J segment lost 6 bases and the V segment lost 7 bases, leaving 12 bases of the junction unmatched. Germline values: CDR1 MNHEY, CDR2 SVGEGT. The CDR3 DNA reads as TGTGCCAGCAACCCGACAGGGATGGCCTTCGAGCAGTACTTC. The encoded protein is CASNPTGMAFEQYF.

This chain joins TRBV9 and TRBJ2-2; D is unclear. Germline V gene lookup returns CDR1 SGDLS and CDR2 YYNGEE. Trimming pared 6 bases from V and 3 bases from J, leaving 6 bases between. The CDR3 is made up of 12 amino acids. CDR3 nucleotides: TGTGCCAGCACAAGAGACACCGGGGAGCTGTTTTTT. Protein sequence: CASTRDTGELFF.

The rearrangement uses TRBV7-8 and TRBJ2-7; possible D gene TRBD2, 6 bases. V dropped 5 bases and J dropped 5 bases, with 19 bases sitting between them. The CDR3 is 15 residues long. CDR1 SGHVS and CDR2 FQNEAQ come from the germline V gene. The CDR3 here is CASSLRDSLKNEQYF. The CDR3 region has the DNA TGTGCCAGCAGCCTTCGGGACTCTCTTAAGAACGAGCAGTACTTC.

This chain connects TRBV6-1 to TRBJ2-1; possible D gene TRBD2, 6 bases. Germline values: CDR1 MNHNS, CDR2 SASEGT. The CDR3 consists of 16 residues. Trimming took 2 bases from V and 6 from J, leaving 17 bases between them. CDR3 in amino acids: CASSEPLRGYSNEQFF. The CDR3 nucleotides are TGTGCCAGCAGTGAACCATTACGGGGGTACAGCAATGAGCAGTTCTTC.

The chain combines TRBV19 with TRBJ1-5; unclear D gene. Per germline, CDR1 LNHDA and CDR2 SQIVND (reference sequence). Trimming removed 8 bases at V and 2 bases at J, with 16 bases between. CDR3 length: 15 residues. CDR3 amino acids: CASQDESRGNQPQHF. The CDR3 DNA reads TGTGCCAGTCAGGATGAATCGCGGGGCAATCAGCCCCAGCATTTT.

The genes are TRBV11-3 and TRBJ2-1, with TRBD2 identical over 7 bases. V dropped 4 bases and J dropped 7; count of bases not matched to a gene: 1. Germline V CDR1 and CDR2: SGHNT, YENEEA. The CDR3 spans 12 residues. CDR3 residues: CASSSGLNEQFF. The CDR3 DNA sequence: TGTGCCAGCAGCTCGGGACTAAATGAGCAGTTCTTC.

This rearrangement joins TRBV7-9 to TRBJ2-1, with TRBD2 identical over 7 bases. The CDR3 sequence is 14 residues long. Germline assignment: CDR1 SEHNR and CDR2 FQNEAQ (reference sequence). The ends lost 4 bases at V and 2 bases at J; junction bases unmatched: 2. In DNA, the CDR3 is TGTGCCAGCAGCTGGGACTATACCTACAATGAGCAGTTCTTC. This gives the protein CASSWDYTYNEQFF.

This clone was seen a few times. The chain couples TRBV12-5 to TRBJ1-2, with TRBD1 identical over 8 bases. CDR3 length equals 15 residues. Germline assignment: CDR1 LGHNT and CDR2 FRNRAP. J lost 4 bases, V lost 0 bases, and 4 bases had no gene match. CDR3 bases: TGTGCTAGTGGTTTGGTAGGACAGGGCGTCTATGGCTACACCTTC. Its protein is CASGLVGQGVYGYTF.

This chain joins TRBV3-1 (or the pseudogene TRBV3-2) and TRBJ1-5; 7 positions match TRBD1. V trimming: 0 bases; J trimming: 8 bases; junction bases outside the gene matches: 7. CDR1 and CDR2 (germline): LGHDT, YNNKEL (reference sequence). The CDR3 runs to 15 residues. CDR3: CASSQERDRGEPQHF. Written as DNA, the CDR3 is TGTGCCAGCAGCCAAGAAAGGGACAGAGGGGAGCCCCAGCATTTT.

V usage is TRBV18 and J usage is TRBJ1-1, with TRBD1 as a possible D gene (6 bases). Between the trimmed V and J ends, which lost 1 base and 6 bases, there was a span of 6 bases. CDR3 length equals 12 residues. CDR1 and CDR2 (germline): KGHSH, LQKENI. The CDR3 spells CASSPQGAEAFF. For the CDR3, the DNA is TGTGCCAGCTCACCACAGGGGGCTGAAGCTTTCTTT.